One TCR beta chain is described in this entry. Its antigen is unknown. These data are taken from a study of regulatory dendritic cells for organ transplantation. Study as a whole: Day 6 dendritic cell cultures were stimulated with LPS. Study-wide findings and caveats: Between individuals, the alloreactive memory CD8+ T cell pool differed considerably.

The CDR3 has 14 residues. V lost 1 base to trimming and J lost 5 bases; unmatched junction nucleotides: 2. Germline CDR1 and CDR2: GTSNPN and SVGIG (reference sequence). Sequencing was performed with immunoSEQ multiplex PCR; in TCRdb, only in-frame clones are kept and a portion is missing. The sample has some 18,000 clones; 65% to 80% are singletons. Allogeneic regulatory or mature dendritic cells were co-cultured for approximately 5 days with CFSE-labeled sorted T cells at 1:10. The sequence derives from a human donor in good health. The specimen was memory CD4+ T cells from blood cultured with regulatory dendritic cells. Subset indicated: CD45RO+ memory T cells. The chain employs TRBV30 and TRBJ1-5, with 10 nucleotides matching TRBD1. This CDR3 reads CAWSGDRGDQPQHF. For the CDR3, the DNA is TGTGCCTGGAGTGGGGACAGGGGCGATCAGCCCCAGCATTTT.